Shown below are 15 T cell receptor beta chains from a single sample sequenced in a study of human versus mouse CDR3 diversity and MHC coevolution. Repertoires were generated with immunoSEQ multiplex PCR, while TCRdb's copy carries only in-frame clones and drops some. The sample carries 75,000 to 90,000 clones, around 93% recorded once. The material sequenced was naive CD4+ T cells from blood. Sample subset: CD45RO-negative CD62L-positive naive CD4 T cells. These receptors were obtained from a person aged 25 to 69 in good health.

The chain links TRBV19 to TRBJ2-3; 8 bases match TRBD1. The V and J ends lost 3 bases and 0 bases, in that order; junction bases with no gene match: 5. The CDR3 consists of 16 residues. CDR1 is LNHDA, CDR2 SQIVND, per germline (reference sequence). DNA for the CDR3: TGTGCCAGTAGTATGGGGACAGGATTTAGCACAGATACGCAGTATTTT. This gives the protein CASSMGTGFSTDTQYF.

This chain joins TRBV5-4 and TRBJ1-2; D not certain. Germline CDR1 is SGHNT and CDR2 is YYREEE (reference sequence). This CDR3 contains 14 residues. With 0 bases removed from V and 3 bases from J, the gap between germline ends came to 9 bases. Written as DNA, the CDR3 is TGTGCCAGCAGCTTGGGAGGGCTAGACTATGGCTACACCTTC. The encoded protein is CASSLGGLDYGYTF.

J is TRBJ1-6 and V is TRBV5-1; D is possibly TRBD1 (5 bases). Germline V gene sequence: CDR1 SGHRS, CDR2 YFSETQ. This CDR3 is built from 17 residues. Trimming stripped 1 base from V and 4 bases from J, with 15 bases between. In nucleotides, the CDR3 is TGCGCCAGCAGCTTGTCCGGGGCGGGACGGTATAATTCACCCCTCCACTTT. Protein: CASSLSGAGRYNSPLHF. Combining the CDR3 with reference TRBV5-1 and TRBJ1-6 gives the whole variable domain KAGVTQTPRYLIKTRGQQVTLSCSPISGHRSVSWYQQTPGQGLQFLFEYFSETQRNKGNFPGRFSGRQFSNSRSEMNVSTLELGDSALYLCASSLSGAGRYNSPLHFGNGTRLTVT.

The chain is built from TRBV5-1 and TRBJ1-2, with TRBD1 matching over 7 bases. Germline trimming cut 3 bases from V and 3 bases from J; bases unmatched to any gene: 5. Per the germline V gene, CDR1 is SGHRS and CDR2 is YFSETQ. This CDR3 comprises 14 residues. The chain's CDR3 is CASSSHRGDYGYTF. The CDR3 nucleotides read TGCGCCAGCAGCTCCCACAGGGGAGACTATGGCTACACCTTC.

The chain is built from TRBV9 and TRBJ2-3, with 11 bases identical to TRBD2. V was clipped by 0 bases and J by 7 bases; unmatched bases: 7. The CDR3 has 16 amino acids. Germline V CDR1 and CDR2: SGDLS, YYNGEE. CDR3 sequence: CASSVELAGEWNTQYF. The CDR3, as DNA: TGTGCCAGCAGCGTAGAACTAGCGGGAGAATGGAATACGCAGTATTTT. Using reference TRBV9 and TRBJ2-3 for the parts outside the CDR3, the full variable domain is DSGVTQTPKHLITATGQRVTLRCSPRSGDLSVYWYQQSLDQGLQFLIQYYNGEERAKGNILERFSAQQFPDLHSELNLSSLELGDSALYFCASSVELAGEWNTQYFGPGTRLTVL.

The rearrangement joins TRBV11-2 to TRBJ1-4; D may be TRBD1 (6 bases). The V and J ends lost 5 bases and 4 bases respectively, with 11 bases between them. The CDR3 sequence is 14 residues long. Germline V gives CDR1 SGHAT, CDR2 FQNNGV. CDR3 residues: CASSPRTVNEKLFF. CDR3 nucleotides: TGTGCCAGCAGCCCACGGACAGTTAATGAAAAACTGTTTTTT.

The V and J genes are TRBV7-2 and TRBJ2-7; a possible D gene is TRBD2 (6 bases). V was cut by 4 bases and J by 0 bases, with 13 bases left in between. The CDR3 is 15 residues long. Germline V gene sequence: CDR1 SGHTA, CDR2 FQGNSA. The CDR3 loop reads CASSSNGGSSYEQYF. Here the CDR3 DNA reads TGTGCCAGCAGCTCAAACGGGGGAAGCTCCTACGAGCAGTACTTC.

The J gene is TRBJ1-2, the V gene TRBV25-1, with a possible D match to TRBD1 (5 bases). Germline V gives CDR1 MGHDK, CDR2 SYGVNS. With 8 bases removed from V and 3 bases from J, the gap between germline ends came to 19 bases. This CDR3 contains 15 residues. The CDR3 DNA follows: TGTGCCAGCCGCCCTAGGCAGGGTGGGTACTATGGCTACACCTTC. Protein: CASRPRQGGYYGYTF.

The rearrangement links TRBV5-1 to TRBJ2-2, with 7 bases that match TRBD1. The CDR3 is 16 residues long. Germline V CDR1 and CDR2: SGHRS, YFSETQ. The ends lost 0 bases at V and 2 bases at J; junction bases unmatched: 4. Written as DNA, the CDR3 is TGCGCCAGCAGCTTGGGTGGACAGGCCAACACCGGGGAGCTGTTTTTT. Translated, it gives CASSLGGQANTGELFF.

The chain uses TRBV9 and TRBJ1-5; possible D gene TRBD1, 6 bases. The CDR3 runs 15 residues. Trimming took off 4 bases at V and 1 base at J, with 12 bases between the two ends. Germline lookup yields CDR1 SGDLS and CDR2 YYNGEE. CDR3 in DNA: TGTGCCAGCAGCCCTAGGGGGTTGAGCAATCAGCCCCAGCATTTT. Protein sequence: CASSPRGLSNQPQHF.

In this sample, this clone turned up once. The CDR3 reads CARRGGINEQYF. CDR3 DNA: TGTGCCCGGCGAGGAGGGATCAACGAGCAGTACTTC. V and J are TRBV30 and TRBJ2-7; TRBD2 might be the D (6 bases). The CDR3 spans 12 residues. The germline V gene has CDR1 GTSNPN and CDR2 SVGIG (reference sequence). Between the trimmed V and J ends, which lost 8 bases and 5 bases, there was a span of 16 bases.

This clone was counted a single time. This chain uses TRBV10-3 with TRBJ2-7; 9 nucleotides align to TRBD2. Trimming removed 10 bases from V and 3 bases from J; junction bases left unmatched: 7. This CDR3 is built from 13 residues. Germline CDR1 and CDR2: ENHRY and SYGVKD. CDR3 in amino acids: CATRTSEYYEQYF. The CDR3 DNA reads as TGTGCCACGCGGACTAGCGAGTACTACGAGCAGTACTTC.

The V and J genes are TRBV7-2 and TRBJ2-5; D is perhaps TRBD2 (7 bases). From germline, CDR1 is SGHTA and CDR2 FQGNSA. V was trimmed by 5 bases and J by 6 bases, leaving 19 bases between them. The CDR3 covers 15 residues. The DNA of the CDR3 is TGTGCCAGCAGCCTACGGGGGGCGCTAGGGCAGACCCAGTACTTC. It yields the protein CASSLRGALGQTQYF.

The chain has TRBV6-6 and TRBJ1-5, with D perhaps TRBD1 (6 bases). Germline lookup yields CDR1 MNHNY and CDR2 SVGAGI (reference sequence). The V and J ends lost 6 bases and 2 bases respectively, with 11 bases between them. The CDR3 is made up of 14 amino acids. CDR3 sequence: CASSDRLGNQPQHF. CDR3 nucleotide sequence: TGTGCCAGCAGCGACAGGCTGGGCAATCAGCCCCAGCATTTT.

The gene calls are TRBV2 and TRBJ2-7, with 15 nucleotides matching TRBD2. Germline V gene data show CDR1 as SNHLY and CDR2 as FYNNEI. J lost 7 bases, V lost 4 bases, and 11 bases had no gene match. The CDR3 sequence is 17 residues long. The chain's CDR3 is CASSGTSGRVSTGEQYF. The CDR3 nucleotides read TGTGCCAGCAGTGGGACTAGCGGGAGGGTCTCTACTGGGGAGCAGTACTTC.